A selection of T cell receptor beta chains follows, all from one sample in a study of a mutant IDH1 vaccine in newly diagnosed glioma. No antigens are known for them. Data came from immunoSEQ multiplex PCR; TCRdb stores just in-frame clones and leaves some out. This table has approximately 79,000 clones, approximately 89% appearing once. Sequences were derived from PBMCs, sampled from a glioma patient whose treatment included an IDH1 peptide vaccine. All receptors come from a woman aged 45-65 years with glioma. Both conserved end residues are part of each CDR3. The D gene is left open where the match is weak. Some rows have no size entry. The others give once, few or many, or a class for an expanded clone.

CDR3 length: 18; J gene: TRBJ1-1; clone size: .; V gene: TRBV10-1; D gene: TRBD1; CDR3 protein: CASSSSRRDSSMNTEAFF; CDR3 DNA: TGCGCCAGCAGTTCCTCCCGCCGGGACAGCAGCATGAACACTGAAGCTTTCTTT
CDR3 length: 13; J gene: TRBJ1-2; clone size: .; V gene: TRBV27; D gene: TRBD1; CDR3 protein: CASSGTAYYGYTF; CDR3 DNA: TGTGCCAGCAGTGGGACAGCTTACTATGGCTACACCTTC
CDR3 length: 15; J gene: TRBJ2-1; clone size: once; V gene: TRBV5-1; D gene: TRBD2; CDR3 protein: CASSLTSDPYNEQFF; CDR3 DNA: TGCGCCAGCAGCTTGACTAGCGATCCCTACAATGAGCAGTTCTTC
CDR3 length: 14; J gene: TRBJ1-2; clone size: .; V gene: TRBV5-4; D gene: TRBD1; CDR3 protein: CASSLDRGPEGYTF; CDR3 DNA: TGTGCCAGCAGCTTGGACAGGGGGCCAGAAGGCTACACCTTC
CDR3 length: 16; J gene: TRBJ2-1; clone size: .; V gene: TRBV5-1; D gene: TRBD2; CDR3 protein: CASSLVAAGAYNEQFF; CDR3 DNA: TGCGCCAGCAGCTTGGTGGCAGCGGGAGCCTACAATGAGCAGTTCTTC
CDR3 length: 14; J gene: TRBJ1-1; clone size: .; V gene: TRBV7-9; D gene: TRBD1; CDR3 protein: CASSPTGPGTEAFF; CDR3 DNA: TGTGCCAGCAGCCCGACAGGGCCGGGCACTGAAGCTTTCTTT
CDR3 length: 16; J gene: TRBJ2-3; clone size: once; V gene: TRBV5-1; D gene: TRBD2; CDR3 protein: CASSGTSGSSTDTQYF; CDR3 DNA: TGCGCCAGCAGCGGGACTAGCGGCTCTAGCACAGATACGCAGTATTTT
CDR3 length: 15; J gene: TRBJ2-7; clone size: .; V gene: TRBV6-1; D gene: .; CDR3 protein: CASSELSNPPYEQYF; CDR3 DNA: TGTGCCAGCAGTGAATTGAGCAACCCACCCTACGAGCAGTACTTC
CDR3 length: 14; J gene: TRBJ2-3; clone size: .; V gene: TRBV10-1; D gene: .; CDR3 protein: CASSGRAPTDTQYF; CDR3 DNA: TGCGCCAGCAGTGGGCGGGCGCCCACAGATACGCAGTATTTT
CDR3 length: 15; J gene: TRBJ2-7; clone size: .; V gene: TRBV19; D gene: .; CDR3 protein: CASSTASRWSDEQYF; CDR3 DNA: TGTGCCAGTAGTACCGCAAGTAGATGGAGCGACGAGCAGTACTTC
CDR3 length: 14; J gene: TRBJ2-3; clone size: .; V gene: TRBV25-1; D gene: TRBD1; CDR3 protein: CASRVNRGLDTQYF; CDR3 DNA: TGTGCCAGCAGAGTAAACAGGGGGCTAGATACGCAGTATTTT
CDR3 length: 16; J gene: TRBJ2-7; clone size: .; V gene: TRBV7-9; D gene: .; CDR3 protein: CASSSPLRTGSYEQYF; CDR3 DNA: TGTGCCAGCAGCAGCCCTTTGAGGACGGGTTCCTACGAGCAGTACTTC
CDR3 length: 12; J gene: TRBJ2-3; clone size: .; V gene: TRBV2; D gene: .; CDR3 protein: CASSGSTDTQYF; CDR3 DNA: TGTGCCAGCTCAGGCAGCACAGATACGCAGTATTTT
CDR3 length: 16; J gene: TRBJ2-7; clone size: .; V gene: TRBV4-2; D gene: TRBD2; CDR3 protein: CASSQDRSSGTYEQYF; CDR3 DNA: TGTGCCAGCAGCCAAGATAGGAGTAGCGGGACCTACGAGCAGTACTTC
CDR3 length: 15; J gene: TRBJ1-2; clone size: .; V gene: TRBV30; D gene: .; CDR3 protein: CAWSVGGGANYGYTF; CDR3 DNA: TGTGCCTGGAGTGTAGGGGGGGGAGCTAACTATGGCTACACCTTC
CDR3 length: 16; J gene: TRBJ2-1; clone size: .; V gene: TRBV4-1; D gene: TRBD2; CDR3 protein: CASSRTLAGRYNEQFF; CDR3 DNA: TGCGCCAGCAGCCGAACATTAGCGGGAAGGTACAATGAGCAGTTCTTC
CDR3 length: 11; J gene: TRBJ1-3; clone size: .; V gene: TRBV6-5; D gene: .; CDR3 protein: CASGYGNTIYF; CDR3 DNA: TGTGCCAGCGGTTATGGAAACACCATATATTTT
CDR3 length: 13; J gene: TRBJ1-1; clone size: .; V gene: TRBV10-2; D gene: TRBD1; CDR3 protein: CASIHRTGTGAFF; CDR3 DNA: TGCGCCAGCATCCATAGGACAGGTACAGGAGCTTTCTTT
CDR3 length: 16; J gene: TRBJ2-5; clone size: .; V gene: TRBV11-1; D gene: TRBD2; CDR3 protein: CASSVGPGLAEETQYF; CDR3 DNA: TGTGCCAGCAGCGTAGGGCCGGGACTAGCGGAAGAGACCCAGTACTTC
CDR3 length: 18; J gene: TRBJ1-6; clone size: .; V gene: TRBV7-9; D gene: TRBD1; CDR3 protein: CASSLARQGGAIISPLHF; CDR3 DNA: TGTGCCAGCAGCTTAGCCCGACAGGGGGGCGCGATCATTTCACCCCTCCACTTT
CDR3 length: 16; J gene: TRBJ2-2; clone size: .; V gene: TRBV5-1; D gene: TRBD1; CDR3 protein: CASSSNWDRNTGELFF; CDR3 DNA: TGCGCCAGCAGCTCCAACTGGGACAGAAACACCGGGGAGCTGTTTTTT
CDR3 length: 12; J gene: TRBJ2-7; clone size: .; V gene: TRBV25-1; D gene: .; CDR3 protein: CASRLGVYEQYF; CDR3 DNA: TGTGCCAGCAGACTCGGAGTGTACGAGCAGTACTTC
CDR3 length: 15; J gene: TRBJ2-1; clone size: .; V gene: TRBV11-2; D gene: .; CDR3 protein: CASSFGTAAANEQFF; CDR3 DNA: TGTGCCAGCAGCTTCGGGACGGCAGCGGCGAATGAGCAGTTCTTC
CDR3 length: 13; J gene: TRBJ2-7; clone size: .; V gene: TRBV7-9; D gene: .; CDR3 protein: CASSLAGTYEQYF; CDR3 DNA: TGTGCCAGCAGCTTGGCGGGTACCTACGAGCAGTACTTC
CDR3 length: 17; J gene: TRBJ2-6; clone size: .; V gene: TRBV5-1; D gene: .; CDR3 protein: CASSGGLFTSGTNVLTF; CDR3 DNA: TGCGCCAGCAGCGGAGGACTGTTCACCTCTGGGACCAACGTCCTGACTTTC
CDR3 length: 12; J gene: TRBJ2-7; clone size: .; V gene: TRBV19; D gene: .; CDR3 protein: CASSMEGDEQYF; CDR3 DNA: TGTGCCAGTAGTATGGAAGGGGACGAGCAGTACTTC
CDR3 length: 15; J gene: TRBJ2-7; clone size: few; V gene: TRBV9; D gene: .; CDR3 protein: CASSVAPGPHYEQYF; CDR3 DNA: TGTGCCAGCAGCGTAGCCCCGGGACCGCACTACGAGCAGTACTTC
CDR3 length: 16; J gene: TRBJ2-3; clone size: .; V gene: TRBV5-6; D gene: TRBD2; CDR3 protein: CASSLGTSGSSDTQYF; CDR3 DNA: TGTGCCAGCAGCCTAGGGACTAGCGGGAGTTCAGATACGCAGTATTTT
CDR3 length: 11; J gene: TRBJ1-2; clone size: .; V gene: TRBV28; D gene: .; CDR3 protein: CASSLTGGYTF; CDR3 DNA: TGTGCCAGCAGTTTAACCGGTGGCTACACCTTC
CDR3 length: 14; J gene: TRBJ2-1; clone size: .; V gene: TRBV7-2; D gene: TRBD2; CDR3 protein: CASSLTSENNEQFF; CDR3 DNA: TGTGCCAGCAGCTTAACTAGCGAAAACAATGAGCAGTTCTTC
CDR3 length: 14; J gene: TRBJ2-3; clone size: once; V gene: TRBV27; D gene: .; CDR3 protein: CASSQRAGTDTQYF; CDR3 DNA: TGTGCCAGCAGCCAGCGGGCTGGCACAGATACGCAGTATTTT
CDR3 length: 15; J gene: TRBJ1-1; clone size: .; V gene: TRBV2; D gene: TRBD1; CDR3 protein: CASSEGQGRNTEAFF; CDR3 DNA: TGTGCCAGCAGTGAAGGACAGGGACGGAACACTGAAGCTTTCTTT
CDR3 length: 15; J gene: TRBJ1-5; clone size: .; V gene: TRBV28; D gene: TRBD1; CDR3 protein: CASSLMGTGARPQHF; CDR3 DNA: TGTGCCAGCAGTTTAATGGGGACAGGGGCGAGGCCCCAGCATTTT
CDR3 length: 15; J gene: TRBJ2-1; clone size: few; V gene: TRBV5-1; D gene: .; CDR3 protein: CASTFFGGDSDEQFF; CDR3 DNA: TGCGCCAGCACCTTTTTTGGGGGAGACTCCGATGAGCAGTTCTTC
CDR3 length: 14; J gene: TRBJ2-1; clone size: .; V gene: TRBV19; D gene: TRBD2; CDR3 protein: CATSGSGAYNEQFF; CDR3 DNA: TGTGCCACAAGCGGGAGTGGTGCCTACAATGAGCAGTTCTTC
CDR3 length: 13; J gene: TRBJ2-5; clone size: .; V gene: TRBV6-5; D gene: .; CDR3 protein: CASSYSQGETQYF; CDR3 DNA: TGTGCCAGCAGTTACTCGCAGGGGGAGACCCAGTACTTC
CDR3 length: 14; J gene: TRBJ2-7; clone size: .; V gene: TRBV5-1; D gene: .; CDR3 protein: CASSLDPGTYEQYF; CDR3 DNA: TGCGCCAGCAGCTTGGATCCAGGGACCTACGAGCAGTACTTC
CDR3 length: 15; J gene: TRBJ2-1; clone size: .; V gene: TRBV28; D gene: TRBD2; CDR3 protein: CASVARGGRISEQFF; CDR3 DNA: TGTGCCAGCGTCGCTCGTGGCGGGAGGATCAGCGAGCAGTTCTTC
CDR3 length: 15; J gene: TRBJ2-7; clone size: .; V gene: TRBV27; D gene: TRBD2; CDR3 protein: CASSLMGLADYEQYF; CDR3 DNA: TGTGCCAGCAGTTTAATGGGACTAGCGGACTACGAGCAGTACTTC
CDR3 length: 14; J gene: TRBJ1-2; clone size: once; V gene: TRBV6-5; D gene: TRBD1; CDR3 protein: CASSYSTGAGGYTF; CDR3 DNA: TGTGCCAGCAGTTACTCTACAGGGGCGGGTGGCTACACCTTC
CDR3 length: 17; J gene: TRBJ2-7; clone size: .; V gene: TRBV7-9; D gene: TRBD2; CDR3 protein: CASSFSHGLAGPHEQYF; CDR3 DNA: TGTGCCAGCAGCTTCTCCCACGGACTAGCGGGCCCCCACGAGCAGTACTTC
CDR3 length: 15; J gene: TRBJ2-1; clone size: .; V gene: TRBV28; D gene: .; CDR3 protein: CASRVTGTERSEQFF; CDR3 DNA: TGTGCCAGCAGGGTAACCGGGACCGAAAGAAGTGAGCAGTTCTTC
CDR3 length: 12; J gene: TRBJ2-5; clone size: .; V gene: TRBV7-8; D gene: .; CDR3 protein: CASSSNIGTQYF; CDR3 DNA: TGTGCCAGCAGCTCCAATATAGGGACCCAGTACTTC
CDR3 length: 18; J gene: TRBJ2-3; clone size: .; V gene: TRBV5-1; D gene: TRBD2; CDR3 protein: CASSQGTSGRAGPDTQYF; CDR3 DNA: TGCGCCAGCAGCCAAGGGACTAGCGGGAGGGCCGGTCCAGATACGCAGTATTTT
CDR3 length: 14; J gene: TRBJ1-4; clone size: .; V gene: TRBV2; D gene: .; CDR3 protein: CASSLGGTNEKLFF; CDR3 DNA: TGTGCCAGCAGCCTCGGTGGAACTAATGAAAAACTGTTTTTT
CDR3 length: 16; J gene: TRBJ1-5; clone size: .; V gene: TRBV6-1; D gene: .; CDR3 protein: CASSEQGTYSNQPQHF; CDR3 DNA: TGTGCCAGCAGTGAACAGGGAACCTATAGCAATCAGCCCCAGCATTTT
CDR3 length: 15; J gene: TRBJ2-2; clone size: .; V gene: TRBV6-5; D gene: TRBD2; CDR3 protein: CASSYAGEGTGELFF; CDR3 DNA: TGTGCCAGCAGTTACGCGGGAGAGGGCACCGGGGAGCTGTTTTTT
CDR3 length: 15; J gene: TRBJ2-1; clone size: .; V gene: TRBV6-5; D gene: TRBD1; CDR3 protein: CASSYFGTGDNEQFF; CDR3 DNA: TGTGCCAGCAGTTACTTTGGGACAGGTGACAATGAGCAGTTCTTC
CDR3 length: 15; J gene: TRBJ2-7; clone size: .; V gene: TRBV4-2; D gene: TRBD2; CDR3 protein: CASSPESGSFYEQYF; CDR3 DNA: TGTGCCAGCAGCCCTGAAAGCGGGAGTTTCTACGAGCAGTACTTC
CDR3 length: 17; J gene: TRBJ2-3; clone size: .; V gene: TRBV28; D gene: TRBD1; CDR3 protein: CASSQPGQLKSTDTQYF; CDR3 DNA: TGTGCCAGCAGTCAACCGGGACAGCTAAAATCCACAGATACGCAGTATTTT
CDR3 length: 13; J gene: TRBJ2-5; clone size: .; V gene: TRBV10-2; D gene: .; CDR3 protein: CASTRVPEETQYF; CDR3 DNA: TGCGCCAGCACTCGGGTGCCGGAAGAGACCCAGTACTTC
CDR3 length: 13; J gene: TRBJ2-7; clone size: .; V gene: TRBV27; D gene: .; CDR3 protein: CASSFERGLEQYF; CDR3 DNA: TGTGCCAGCAGTTTTGAGCGAGGGTTAGAGCAGTACTTC
CDR3 length: 15; J gene: TRBJ1-1; clone size: .; V gene: TRBV15; D gene: .; CDR3 protein: CATKATAELNTEAFF; CDR3 DNA: TGTGCCACCAAAGCGACAGCTGAGTTGAACACTGAAGCTTTCTTT
CDR3 length: 15; J gene: TRBJ1-2; clone size: .; V gene: TRBV6-1; D gene: .; CDR3 protein: CASSEWDAINYGYTF; CDR3 DNA: TGTGCCAGCAGTGAATGGGACGCGATAAACTATGGCTACACCTTC
CDR3 length: 17; J gene: TRBJ1-6; clone size: .; V gene: TRBV5-6; D gene: TRBD1; CDR3 protein: CASSFFDRDQLNSPLHF; CDR3 DNA: TGTGCCAGCAGCTTTTTCGACAGGGATCAATTAAATTCACCCCTCCACTTT